These 29 T cell receptor beta chains originate from one sample sequenced in a study of long-term antiretroviral therapy in people with HIV. Assay version v3.0 of immunoSEQ was used, and it was run at survey level. Data came from immunoSEQ multiplex PCR; TCRdb stores just in-frame clones and leaves some out. Of roughly 15,000 clones listed, approximately 91% are singletons. This sample comprised unsorted PBMCs, obtained 0.6 years after starting antiretroviral therapy. The receptors were sampled from a woman in her thirties or forties with HIV.

The chain couples TRBV18 to TRBJ2-7; D is uncertain. V shed 2 bases and J shed 2 bases, with 7 bases lying between them. Germline V CDR1 and CDR2: KGHSH, LQKENI. The CDR3 extends over 13 amino acids. DNA for the CDR3: TGTGCCAGCTCACCATCCAGAGCCTACGAGCAGTACTTC. Its protein product is CASSPSRAYEQYF. The complete variable domain, with remaining parts taken from reference TRBV18 and TRBJ2-7, reads NAGVMQNPRHLVRRRGQEARLRCSPMKGHSHVYWYRQLPEEGLKFMVYLQKENIIDESGMPKERFSAEFPKEGPSILRIQQVVRGDSAAYFCASSPSRAYEQYFGPGTRLTVT.

This sequence joins TRBV12-5 and TRBJ1-1, with 9 positions matching TRBD1. The germline V gene encodes CDR1 LGHNT and CDR2 FRNRAP. V gave up 3 bases and J gave up 5 bases; unmatched junction bases: 4. The length of the CDR3 is 14 residues. The CDR3 spells CASGFGTGTTEAFF. The CDR3 bases are TGTGCTAGTGGTTTCGGGACAGGGACAACTGAAGCTTTCTTT. The complete variable domain, with remaining parts taken from reference TRBV12-5 and TRBJ1-1, reads DARVTQTPRHKVTEMGQEVTMRCQPILGHNTVFWYRQTMMQGLELLAYFRNRAPLDDSGMPKDRFSAEMPDATLATLKIQPSEPRDSAVYFCASGFGTGTTEAFFGQGTRLTVV.

This chain links TRBV5-1 with TRBJ1-4, with TRBD1 as a possible D gene (5 bases). Germline V CDR1 and CDR2: SGHRS, YFSETQ. The V gene lost 0 bases and the J gene lost 1 base, with 7 bases spanning the gap. The CDR3 extends over 15 amino acids. This CDR3 is CASSLGDRTNEKLFF. CDR3 in DNA: TGCGCCAGCAGCTTGGGAGACAGAACTAATGAAAAACTGTTTTTT.

The chain has TRBV2 and TRBJ1-6; TRBD1 is a possible D gene (6 bases). CDR1 SNHLY and CDR2 FYNNEI come from the germline V gene. V was pared by 5 bases and J by 9 bases, with 14 bases between. The length of the CDR3 is 14 residues. This chain's CDR3 is CASSPIQGSSPLHF. In nucleotides, the CDR3 is TGTGCCAGCAGTCCCATACAGGGATCTTCACCCCTCCACTTT.

The chain has TRBV18 and TRBJ1-1; D not certain. CDR1 and CDR2 from the germline V gene are KGHSH and LQKENI. V lost 2 bases and J 11 bases, leaving 15 bases between the germline ends. The CDR3 length is 13 residues. The CDR3 coding sequence is TGTGCCAGCTCACCATCCACGGGATGGGAGGCTTTCTTT. This codes for CASSPSTGWEAFF.

This clone occurred a few times. The V and J genes are TRBV6-6 and TRBJ1-1; unclear D gene. Trimming removed 6 bases at V and 1 base at J, with 9 bases between. Germline V CDR1 and CDR2: MNHNY, SVGAGI (reference sequence). The CDR3 is 13 residues long. The CDR3: CASRPTKNTEAFF. DNA of the CDR3: TGTGCCAGCAGGCCTACAAAGAACACTGAAGCTTTCTTT.

This clone showed up just once. The chain combines TRBV5-4 with TRBJ2-6; D is perhaps TRBD1 (5 bases). The CDR3 is 15 residues long. CDR1 SGHNT and CDR2 YYREEE come from the germline V gene (reference sequence). Trimming left V 0 bases short and J 2 bases short, with 6 bases between. As DNA, the CDR3 is TGTGCCAGCAGCTTGGGGGGCGCTGGGGCCAACGTCCTGACTTTC. This sequence encodes CASSLGGAGANVLTF. The entire variable domain, with the rest obtained from reference TRBV5-4 and TRBJ2-6, is as follows: ETGVTQSPTHLIKTRGQQVTLRCSSQSGHNTVSWYQQALGQGPQFIFQYYREEENGRGNFPPRFSGLQFPNYSSELNVNALELDDSALYLCASSLGGAGANVLTFGAGSRLTVL.

The V gene is TRBV7-9, the J gene TRBJ1-2; 10 positions match TRBD1. Looked up from germline, CDR1 is SEHNR and CDR2 is FQNEAQ (reference sequence). Trimming took 5 bases from V and 6 from J; bases not matched to a gene: 15. The CDR3 covers 17 residues. Written as DNA, the CDR3 is TGTGCCAGCAGCCCCCTCGGGGACAGGGGAGTAATCAATGGCTACACCTTC. The encoded protein is CASSPLGDRGVINGYTF.

The chain recombines TRBV6-5 with TRBJ1-3; D is unresolved. CDR1 is MNHEY, CDR2 SVGAGI, per germline. The ends were cut back, 8 bases at V and 4 bases at J, with 12 bases in the middle. The CDR3 contains 13 residues. CDR3: CASALNYGNTIYF. The CDR3 nucleotides are TGTGCCAGCGCCCTGAATTACGGAAACACCATATATTTT.

This chain's CDR3 is CASSLNERGRVYGYTF. Here the CDR3 DNA reads TGTGCCAGCTCCCTCAACGAACGGGGGCGCGTCTATGGCTACACCTTC. This chain links TRBV18 with TRBJ1-2, with a weak D call TRBD1 (6 bases). Trimming took 6 bases from V and 4 from J, leaving 21 bases between them. Germline-derived CDR1 and CDR2 are KGHSH and LQKENI. The CDR3 sequence is 16 residues long.

The CDR3 DNA reads TGTGCCAGCTCACCCTCCAGGGAATATAGGGCTGGCTACACCTTC. It encodes CASSPSREYRAGYTF. J is TRBJ1-2 and V is TRBV18, with a weak D call TRBD1 (5 bases). This CDR3 has 15 amino acids. Germline CDR1 reads KGHSH; CDR2 reads LQKENI. V gave up 3 bases and J gave up 7 bases, with 18 bases separating them.

The chain employs TRBV7-2 and TRBJ2-3; 11 positions agree with TRBD2. V trimming: 1 base; J trimming: 4 bases; junction bases outside the gene matches: 1. In germline, CDR1 is SGHTA, CDR2 FQGNSA. The length of the CDR3 is 15 residues. In DNA, the CDR3 is TGTGCCAGCAGCTTAGGTAGCGGGGGGGCAGATACGCAGTATTTT. It codes for CASSLGSGGADTQYF.

This clone was observed a single time. The rearrangement uses TRBV7-2 and TRBJ1-4; unclear D gene. The V gene's germline CDR1 is SGHTA and CDR2 FQGNSA. V shed 4 bases and J shed 7 bases, with 22 bases lying between them. This CDR3 has 17 residues. This chain's CDR3 is CASSYKSHLGWSEKLFF. CDR3 coding DNA: TGTGCCAGCAGCTATAAATCGCACTTGGGGTGGAGTGAAAAACTGTTTTTT.

The V call is TRBV7-9, the J call TRBJ2-3; D is uncertain. The CDR3 consists of 13 residues. V lost 2 bases, J lost 2 bases, and 5 bases lay in between. Germline CDR1 is SEHNR and CDR2 is FQNEAQ (reference sequence). Here the CDR3 DNA reads TGTGCCAGCAGCTTAAGCCACACAGATACGCAGTATTTT. Its protein product is CASSLSHTDTQYF.

The chain couples TRBV30 to TRBJ2-1, with D unresolved. This CDR3 is built from 12 residues. Per germline, CDR1 GTSNPN and CDR2 SVGIG (reference sequence). Trimming cost V 2 bases and J 11 bases, with 13 bases left between them. CDR3 sequence reads: CAWSPFTGQQFF. The DNA of the CDR3 is TGTGCCTGGAGTCCCTTTACTGGACAGCAGTTCTTC.

The genes are TRBV5-4 and TRBJ1-1; weak D call: TRBD1 (6 bases). This CDR3 has 15 residues. The V end was cut by 3 bases, the J end by 1 base, with 13 bases between. Germline V gene sequence: CDR1 SGHNT, CDR2 YYREEE (reference sequence). The CDR3 reads CASSSTQGGNTEAFF. DNA of the CDR3: TGTGCCAGCAGCTCAACACAAGGGGGGAACACTGAAGCTTTCTTT.

The chain couples TRBV30 to TRBJ2-3, with D hard to call. V lost 3 bases to trimming and J lost 7 bases, with 14 bases between them. The CDR3 sequence is 13 residues long. CDR1 is GTSNPN and CDR2 is SVGIG in the germline V gene (reference sequence). The CDR3 spells CAWSLARSNTQYF. DNA of the CDR3: TGTGCCTGGAGCTTAGCTCGCTCGAATACGCAGTATTTT. Looking up the rest from reference TRBV30 and TRBJ2-3 gives the full variable domain: SQTIHQWPATLVQPVGSPLSLECTVEGTSNPNLYWYRQAAGRGLQLLFYSVGIGQISSEVPQNLSASRPQDRQFILSSKKLLLSDSGFYLCAWSLARSNTQYFGPGTRLTVL.

The rearrangement joins TRBV27 to TRBJ1-5; TRBD1 matches at 7 bases. Germline CDR1 reads MNHEY; CDR2 reads SMNVEV (reference sequence). The CDR3 totals 14 residues. Trimming cost V 6 bases and J 6 bases; bases outside gene matches: 8. CDR3 sequence (DNA): TGTGCCAGCAGGGCAGGGGGATGGAGTCAGCCCCAGCATTTT. Protein product: CASRAGGWSQPQHF.

The CDR3 region is CASSWEQGVAGANVLTF. The CDR3 nucleotides are TGCGCCAGCAGCTGGGAACAGGGGGTGGCTGGGGCCAACGTCCTGACTTTC. This chain connects TRBV5-1 to TRBJ2-6; 8 bases are a match to TRBD1. CDR3 length: 17 amino acids. CDR1 is SGHRS, CDR2 YFSETQ, per germline. The ends lost 3 bases at V and 2 bases at J; junction bases unmatched: 7.

The genes are TRBV19 and TRBJ1-6; D may be TRBD1 (5 bases). V was pared by 0 bases and J by 10 bases, with 16 bases between. CDR3 length: 16 amino acids. CDR1 and CDR2 from the germline V gene are LNHDA and SQIVND (reference sequence). The CDR3 DNA follows: TGTGCCAGTAGTATAGATCCAATGGGGACGCTCTCACCCCTCCACTTT. It specifies CASSIDPMGTLSPLHF. Combining the CDR3 with reference TRBV19 and TRBJ1-6 gives the whole variable domain DGGITQSPKYLFRKEGQNVTLSCEQNLNHDAMYWYRQDPGQGLRLIYYSQIVNDFQKGDIAEGYSVSREKKESFPLTVTSAQKNPTAFYLCASSIDPMGTLSPLHFGNGTRLTVT.

The rearrangement uses TRBV6-1 and TRBJ2-7, with D possibly TRBD1 on 6 matching bases. In germline, CDR1 is MNHNS, CDR2 SASEGT. V shed 6 bases and J shed 3 bases, with 12 bases lying between them. The CDR3 is made up of 13 amino acids. CDR3 bases: TGTGCCAGCAGAGTTCAGGGGAACTACGAGCAGTACTTC. This encodes CASRVQGNYEQYF.

This sequence joins TRBV10-3 and TRBJ2-5; a weak D match, TRBD1 (5 bases). V dropped 0 bases and J dropped 4 bases, with 9 bases sitting between them. Germline V gene lookup returns CDR1 ENHRY and CDR2 SYGVKD. The CDR3 consists of 14 residues. CDR3 sequence: CAISESGRPETQYF. For the CDR3, the DNA is TGTGCCATCAGTGAGTCGGGGCGTCCAGAGACCCAGTACTTC.

The chain employs TRBV28 and TRBJ1-2; D gene uncertain. The CDR3 consists of 15 residues. The V gene's germline CDR1 is MDHEN and CDR2 SYDVKM. The V end lost 4 bases, the J end lost 4 bases, and 16 bases lay between the germline ends. The CDR3 spells CASSSPGRLLYGYTF. The DNA of the CDR3 is TGTGCCAGCAGTTCCCCCGGACGGCTCCTCTATGGCTACACCTTC.

The chain employs TRBV25-1 and TRBJ2-1, with D perhaps TRBD1 (6 bases). The CDR3 has 17 amino acids. The ends were cut back, 8 bases at V and 1 base at J, with 21 bases in the middle. The germline V gene has CDR1 MGHDK and CDR2 SYGVNS. In DNA form, the CDR3 reads TGTGCCAGCGAGCTCCCACGGCAGGGGCTATCCTACAATGAGCAGTTCTTC. Protein product: CASELPRQGLSYNEQFF.

V usage is TRBV6-5 and J usage is TRBJ1-1; D may be TRBD1 (5 bases). Looked up from germline, CDR1 is MNHEY and CDR2 is SVGAGI. Between the trimmed V and J ends, which lost 7 bases and 9 bases, there was a span of 12 bases. There are 11 residues in the CDR3. The CDR3 region is CASIQAAKAFF. For the CDR3, the DNA is TGTGCCAGCATACAGGCAGCCAAAGCTTTCTTT.

The genes are TRBV27 and TRBJ1-1, with unresolved D. CDR1 and CDR2 (germline): MNHEY, SMNVEV (reference sequence). The V end was cut by 3 bases, the J end by 8 bases, with 7 bases between. CDR3 length equals 11 residues. CDR3 region: CASSFLGEAFF. The CDR3 bases are TGTGCCAGCAGTTTTTTAGGAGAAGCTTTCTTT.

The genes are TRBV30 and TRBJ1-3, with 7 bases lining up with TRBD1. J was trimmed by 1 base and V by 6 bases; bases with no gene match: 12. Germline V gene sequence: CDR1 GTSNPN, CDR2 SVGIG (reference sequence). This CDR3 region has 16 residues. CDR3 sequence: CACGRGAGRSGNTIYF. Here the CDR3 DNA reads TGTGCCTGTGGCAGGGGGGCAGGTAGATCTGGAAACACCATATATTTT. Full variable domain (missing parts from reference TRBV30 and TRBJ1-3): SQTIHQWPATLVQPVGSPLSLECTVEGTSNPNLYWYRQAAGRGLQLLFYSVGIGQISSEVPQNLSASRPQDRQFILSSKKLLLSDSGFYLCACGRGAGRSGNTIYFGEGSWLTVV.

CDR3 residues: CSVRTDSSYNSPLHF. As DNA, the CDR3 is TGCAGCGTCCGGACCGATAGCTCCTATAATTCACCCCTCCACTTT. The chain links TRBV29-1 to TRBJ1-6; D gene unclear. Between the trimmed V and J ends, which lost 6 bases and 0 bases, there was a span of 12 bases. Germline V CDR1 and CDR2: SQVTM, ANQGSEA. The CDR3 runs 15 residues.

V gene TRBV5-1 combines with J gene TRBJ2-3; 8 bases fit TRBD1. The V gene's germline CDR1 is SGHRS and CDR2 YFSETQ. CDR3 length: 19 amino acids. With V trimmed by 3 bases and J by 4 bases, 19 bases remained unmatched. The CDR3 protein is CASSSPGQAFPPGPDTQYF. Here the CDR3 DNA reads TGCGCCAGCAGCTCACCGGGACAGGCGTTCCCCCCCGGCCCAGATACGCAGTATTTT.